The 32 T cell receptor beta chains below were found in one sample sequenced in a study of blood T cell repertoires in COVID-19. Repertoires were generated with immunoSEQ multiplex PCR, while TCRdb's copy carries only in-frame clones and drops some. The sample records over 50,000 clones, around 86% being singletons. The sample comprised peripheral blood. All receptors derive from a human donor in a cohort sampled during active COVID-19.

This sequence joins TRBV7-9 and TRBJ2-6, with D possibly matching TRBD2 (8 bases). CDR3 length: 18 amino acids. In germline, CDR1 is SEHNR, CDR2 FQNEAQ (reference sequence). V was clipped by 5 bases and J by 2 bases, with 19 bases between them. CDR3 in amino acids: CASSIGGGQSPGANVLTF. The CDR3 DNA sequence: TGTGCCAGCAGCATCGGGGGGGGACAGTCCCCTGGGGCCAACGTCCTGACTTTC.

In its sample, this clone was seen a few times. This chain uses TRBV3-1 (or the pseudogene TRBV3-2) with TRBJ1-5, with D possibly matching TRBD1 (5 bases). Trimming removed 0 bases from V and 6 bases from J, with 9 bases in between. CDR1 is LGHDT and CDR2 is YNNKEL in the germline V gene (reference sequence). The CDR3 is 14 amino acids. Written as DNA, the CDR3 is TGTGCCAGCAGCCAAGATGTGGGGGGTCAGCCCCAGCATTTT. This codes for CASSQDVGGQPQHF.

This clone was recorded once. The CDR3 is CSVRTGYGYTF. The DNA of the CDR3 is TGCAGCGTGCGGACAGGCTATGGCTACACCTTC. The rearrangement links TRBV29-1 to TRBJ1-2; TRBD1 agrees at 7 bases. V lost 6 bases to trimming and J lost 4 bases; unmatched junction nucleotides: 2. Germline lookup yields CDR1 SQVTM and CDR2 ANQGSEA. The CDR3 consists of 11 residues.

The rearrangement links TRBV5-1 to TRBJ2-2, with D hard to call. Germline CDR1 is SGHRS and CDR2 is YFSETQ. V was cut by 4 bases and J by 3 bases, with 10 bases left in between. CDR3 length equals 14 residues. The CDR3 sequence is CASSLRADTGELFF. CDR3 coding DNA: TGCGCCAGCAGCCTAAGAGCCGACACCGGGGAGCTGTTTTTT.

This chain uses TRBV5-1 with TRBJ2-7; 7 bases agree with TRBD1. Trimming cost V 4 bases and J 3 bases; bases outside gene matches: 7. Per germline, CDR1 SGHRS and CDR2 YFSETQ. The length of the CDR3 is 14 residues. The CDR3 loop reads CASSLGQHLYEQYF. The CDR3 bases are TGCGCCAGCAGCCTGGGACAGCACCTCTACGAGCAGTACTTC.

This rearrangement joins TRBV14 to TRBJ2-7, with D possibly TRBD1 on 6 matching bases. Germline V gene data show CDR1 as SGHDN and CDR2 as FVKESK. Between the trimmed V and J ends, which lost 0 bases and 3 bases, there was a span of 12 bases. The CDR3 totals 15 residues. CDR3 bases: TGTGCCAGCAGCCAAGAGTGGGGCAGGGGCTACGAGCAGTACTTC. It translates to CASSQEWGRGYEQYF. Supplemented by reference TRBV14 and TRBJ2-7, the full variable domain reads EAGVTQFPSHSVIEKGQTVTLRCDPISGHDNLYWYRRVMGKEIKFLLHFVKESKQDESGMPNNRFLAERTGGTYSTLKVQPAELEDSGVYFCASSQEWGRGYEQYFGPGTRLTVT.

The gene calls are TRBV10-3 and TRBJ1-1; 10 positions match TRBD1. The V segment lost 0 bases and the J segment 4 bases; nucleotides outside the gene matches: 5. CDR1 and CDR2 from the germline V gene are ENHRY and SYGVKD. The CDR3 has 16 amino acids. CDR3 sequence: CAISESTGGVGTEAFF. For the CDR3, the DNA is TGTGCCATCAGTGAGTCGACAGGGGGCGTGGGCACTGAAGCTTTCTTT.

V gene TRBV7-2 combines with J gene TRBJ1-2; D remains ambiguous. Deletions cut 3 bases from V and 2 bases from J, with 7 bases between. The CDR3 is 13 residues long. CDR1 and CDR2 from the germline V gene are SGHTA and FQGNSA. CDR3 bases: TGTGCCAGCAGCTTCCAGTCGAACTATGGCTACACCTTC. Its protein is CASSFQSNYGYTF.

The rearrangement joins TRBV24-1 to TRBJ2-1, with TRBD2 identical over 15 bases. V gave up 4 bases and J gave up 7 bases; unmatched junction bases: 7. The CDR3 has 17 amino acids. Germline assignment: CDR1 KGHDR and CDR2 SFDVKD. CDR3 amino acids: CATSESGLAGGGNEQFF. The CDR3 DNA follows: TGTGCCACCAGTGAGTCGGGACTAGCGGGAGGTGGTAATGAGCAGTTCTTC.

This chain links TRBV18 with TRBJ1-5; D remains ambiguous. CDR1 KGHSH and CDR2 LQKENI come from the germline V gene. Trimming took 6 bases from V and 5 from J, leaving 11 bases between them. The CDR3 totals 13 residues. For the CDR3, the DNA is TGTGCCAGCTCCGAGGGAAGGGATCAGCCCCAGCATTTT. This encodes CASSEGRDQPQHF.

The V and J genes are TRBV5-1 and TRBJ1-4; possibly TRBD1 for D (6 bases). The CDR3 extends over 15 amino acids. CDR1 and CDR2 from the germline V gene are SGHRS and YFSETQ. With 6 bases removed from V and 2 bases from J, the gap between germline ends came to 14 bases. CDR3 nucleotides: TGCGCCAGCAATGCCCAGGGGTCGACTAATGAAAAACTGTTTTTT. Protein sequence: CASNAQGSTNEKLFF.

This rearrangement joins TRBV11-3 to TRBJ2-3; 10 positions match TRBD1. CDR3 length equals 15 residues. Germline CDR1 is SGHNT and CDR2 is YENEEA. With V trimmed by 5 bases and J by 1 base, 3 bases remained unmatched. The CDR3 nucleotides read TGTGCCAGCAGCGGGACAGGGGATGGCACAGATACGCAGTATTTT. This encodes CASSGTGDGTDTQYF.

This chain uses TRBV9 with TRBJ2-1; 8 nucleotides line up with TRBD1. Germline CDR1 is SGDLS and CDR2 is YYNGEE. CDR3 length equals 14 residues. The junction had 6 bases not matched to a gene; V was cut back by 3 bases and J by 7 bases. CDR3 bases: TGTGCCAGCAGCGCCTGGACAGGGCGGAATGAGCAGTTCTTC. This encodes CASSAWTGRNEQFF.

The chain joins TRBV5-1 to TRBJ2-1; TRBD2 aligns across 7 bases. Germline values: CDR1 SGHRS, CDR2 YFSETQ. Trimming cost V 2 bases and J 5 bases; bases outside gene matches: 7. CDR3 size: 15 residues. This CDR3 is CASSFPLAVNNEQFF. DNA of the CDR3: TGCGCCAGCAGCTTCCCCCTAGCGGTTAACAATGAGCAGTTCTTC.

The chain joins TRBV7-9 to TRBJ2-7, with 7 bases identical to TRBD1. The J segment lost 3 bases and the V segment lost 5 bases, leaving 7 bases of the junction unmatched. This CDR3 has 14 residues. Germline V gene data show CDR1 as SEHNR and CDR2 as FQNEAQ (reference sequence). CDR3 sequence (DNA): TGTGCCAGCAGCAGCCGGGACAGAGGCTACGAGCAGTACTTC. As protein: CASSSRDRGYEQYF.

The CDR3 region has the DNA TGCGCCAGCAGCCAGATGACAGGGACTAGTCAGCCCCAGCATTTT. Its translation is CASSQMTGTSQPQHF. The V gene is TRBV4-1, the J gene TRBJ1-5, with 7 bases aligning to TRBD1. Germline trimming cut 3 bases from V and 6 bases from J; bases unmatched to any gene: 8. The CDR3 totals 15 residues. CDR1 is MGHRA, CDR2 YSYEKL, per germline.

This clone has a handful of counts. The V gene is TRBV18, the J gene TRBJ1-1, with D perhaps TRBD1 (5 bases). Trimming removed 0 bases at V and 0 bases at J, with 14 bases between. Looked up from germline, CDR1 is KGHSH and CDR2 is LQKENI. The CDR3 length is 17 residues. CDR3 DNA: TGTGCCAGCTCACCACCCTGGGGAGGGGCCATGAACACTGAAGCTTTCTTT. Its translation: CASSPPWGGAMNTEAFF.

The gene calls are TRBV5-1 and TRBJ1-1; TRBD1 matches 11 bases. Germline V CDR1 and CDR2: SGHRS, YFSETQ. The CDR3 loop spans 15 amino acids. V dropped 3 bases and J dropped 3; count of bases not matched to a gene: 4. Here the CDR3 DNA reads TGCGCCAGCAGCTGGGCGGGACAGGGGGACACTGAAGCTTTCTTT. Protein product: CASSWAGQGDTEAFF.

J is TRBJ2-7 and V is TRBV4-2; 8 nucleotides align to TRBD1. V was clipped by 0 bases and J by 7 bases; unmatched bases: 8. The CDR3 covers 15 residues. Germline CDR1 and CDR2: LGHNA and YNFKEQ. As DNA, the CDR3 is TGTGCCAGCAGCCAAGAGCAGACAGGGGATCGGGAGCAGTACTTC. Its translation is CASSQEQTGDREQYF.

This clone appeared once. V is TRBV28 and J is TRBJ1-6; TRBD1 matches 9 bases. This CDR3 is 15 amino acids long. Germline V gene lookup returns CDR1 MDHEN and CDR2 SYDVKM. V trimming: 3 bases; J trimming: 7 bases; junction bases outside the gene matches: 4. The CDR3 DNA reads TGTGCCAGCAGTTTCGTGACAGGGGGGAATTCACCCCTCCACTTT. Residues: CASSFVTGGNSPLHF.

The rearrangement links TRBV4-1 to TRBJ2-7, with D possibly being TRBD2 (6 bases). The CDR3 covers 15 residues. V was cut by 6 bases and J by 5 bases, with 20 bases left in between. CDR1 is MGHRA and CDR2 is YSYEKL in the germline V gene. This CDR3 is CASSPSAGMLNEQYF. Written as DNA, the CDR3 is TGCGCCAGCAGTCCTAGCGCGGGAATGTTAAACGAGCAGTACTTC.

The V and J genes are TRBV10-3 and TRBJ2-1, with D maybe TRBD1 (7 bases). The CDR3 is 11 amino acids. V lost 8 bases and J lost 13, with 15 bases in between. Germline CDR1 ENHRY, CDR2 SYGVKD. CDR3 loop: CAIGGDSQQFF. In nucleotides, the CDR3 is TGTGCCATCGGAGGGGACAGTCAACAGTTCTTC.

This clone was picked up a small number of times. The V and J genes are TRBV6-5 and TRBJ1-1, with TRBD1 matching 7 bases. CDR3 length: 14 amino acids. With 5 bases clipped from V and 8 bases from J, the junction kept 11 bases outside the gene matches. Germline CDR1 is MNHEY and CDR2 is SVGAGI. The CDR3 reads CASSPLGGGQEAFF. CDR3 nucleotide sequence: TGTGCCAGCAGTCCCCTCGGGGGGGGACAGGAAGCTTTCTTT.

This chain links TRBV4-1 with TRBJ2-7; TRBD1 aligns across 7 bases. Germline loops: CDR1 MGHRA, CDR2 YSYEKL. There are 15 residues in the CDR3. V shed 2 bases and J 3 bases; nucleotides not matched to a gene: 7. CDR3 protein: CASSQRSTGVYEQYF. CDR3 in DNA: TGCGCCAGCAGCCAAAGGTCTACAGGGGTCTACGAGCAGTACTTC.

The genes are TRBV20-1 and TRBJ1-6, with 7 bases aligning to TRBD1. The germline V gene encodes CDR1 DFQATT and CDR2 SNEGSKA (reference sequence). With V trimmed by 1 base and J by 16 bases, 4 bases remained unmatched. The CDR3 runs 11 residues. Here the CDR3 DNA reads TGCAGTGCTAGAGGGGACAGTTCTCTCCACTTT. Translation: CSARGDSSLHF.

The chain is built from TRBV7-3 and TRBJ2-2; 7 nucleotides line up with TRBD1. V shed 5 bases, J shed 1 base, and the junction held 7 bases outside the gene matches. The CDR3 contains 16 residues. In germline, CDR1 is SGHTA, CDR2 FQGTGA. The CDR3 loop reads CASSLRQGQNTGELFF. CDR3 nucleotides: TGTGCCAGCAGCCTCCGACAGGGACAGAACACCGGGGAGCTGTTTTTT.

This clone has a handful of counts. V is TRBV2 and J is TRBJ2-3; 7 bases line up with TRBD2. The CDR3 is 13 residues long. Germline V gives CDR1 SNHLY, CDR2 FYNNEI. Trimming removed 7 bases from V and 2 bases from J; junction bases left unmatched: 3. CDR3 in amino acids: CASIGTNTDTQYF. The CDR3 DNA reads TGTGCCAGCATTGGGACTAACACAGATACGCAGTATTTT. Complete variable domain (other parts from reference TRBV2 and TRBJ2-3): EPEVTQTPSHQVTQMGQEVILRCVPISNHLYFYWYRQILGQKVEFLVSFYNNEISEKSEIFDDQFSVERPDGSNFTLKIRSTKLEDSAMYFCASIGTNTDTQYFGPGTRLTVL.

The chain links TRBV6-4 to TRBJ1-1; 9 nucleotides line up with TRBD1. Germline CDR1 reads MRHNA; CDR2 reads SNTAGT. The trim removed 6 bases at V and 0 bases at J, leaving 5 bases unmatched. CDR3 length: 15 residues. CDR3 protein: CASRENRGLNTEAFF. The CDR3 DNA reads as TGTGCCAGCAGAGAGAACAGGGGGCTGAACACTGAAGCTTTCTTT.

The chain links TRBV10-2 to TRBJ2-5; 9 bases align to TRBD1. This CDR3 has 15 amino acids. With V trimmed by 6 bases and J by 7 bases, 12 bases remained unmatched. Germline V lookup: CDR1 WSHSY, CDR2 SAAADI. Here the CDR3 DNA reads TGCGCCAGCAGCGAACAGGGGGCCCAGGGTGGGACCCAGTACTTC. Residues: CASSEQGAQGGTQYF.

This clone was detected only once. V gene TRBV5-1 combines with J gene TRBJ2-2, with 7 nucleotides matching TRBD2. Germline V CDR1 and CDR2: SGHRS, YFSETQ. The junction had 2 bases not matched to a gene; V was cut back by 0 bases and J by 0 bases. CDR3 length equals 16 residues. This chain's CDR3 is CASSLAAGANTGELFF. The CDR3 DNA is TGCGCCAGCAGCTTGGCGGCGGGGGCGAACACCGGGGAGCTGTTTTTT. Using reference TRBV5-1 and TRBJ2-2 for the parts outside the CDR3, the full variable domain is KAGVTQTPRYLIKTRGQQVTLSCSPISGHRSVSWYQQTPGQGLQFLFEYFSETQRNKGNFPGRFSGRQFSNSRSEMNVSTLELGDSALYLCASSLAAGANTGELFFGEGSRLTVL.

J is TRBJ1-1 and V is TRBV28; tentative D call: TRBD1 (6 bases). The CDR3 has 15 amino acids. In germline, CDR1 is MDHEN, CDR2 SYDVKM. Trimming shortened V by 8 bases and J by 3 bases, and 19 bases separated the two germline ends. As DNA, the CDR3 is TGTGCCAGCTATTCCTTGGGGGGGCCCGACACTGAAGCTTTCTTT. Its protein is CASYSLGGPDTEAFF.

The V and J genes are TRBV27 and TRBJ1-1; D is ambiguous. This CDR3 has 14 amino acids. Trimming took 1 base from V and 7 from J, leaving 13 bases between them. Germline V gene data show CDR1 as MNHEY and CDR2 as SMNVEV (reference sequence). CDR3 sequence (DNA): TGTGCCAGCAGTTTATTCCAGGATGGTAATGAAGCTTTCTTT. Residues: CASSLFQDGNEAFF.